Described below is a single T cell receptor (beta chain) sequence and its context. The antigen is unknown. Clones were sequenced by immunoSEQ multiplex PCR, and TCRdb holds only the in-frame ones, with some missing. The data contain under 200,000 clones, about 92% of them singletons. These data are taken from a study of T cell responses to AZD1222 COVID-19 vaccine. Findings and caveats of the study: White British ancestry dominated among donors, who included more females, and clonal diversity was possibly underestimated.

V gave up 5 bases and J gave up 3 bases, with 11 bases separating them. Germline V gene sequence: CDR1 SEHNR, CDR2 FQNEAQ (reference sequence). The CDR3 length is 14 residues. This clonotype originated in an adult who received the MenACWY meningococcal vaccine as a control. This sample comprised peripheral blood, obtained 28 days after the second dose of the MenACWY control vaccine. The V gene is TRBV7-9, the J gene TRBJ1-5; D may be TRBD1 (6 bases). Written as DNA, the CDR3 is TGTGCCAGCAGCCCAACAGGGTTCAATCAGCCCCAGCATTTT. Residues: CASSPTGFNQPQHF.